Sequencing of this T cell receptor beta chain was carried out in a study of blood T cell repertoires in COVID-19 (dated by TCRdb to 2018 to 2021). General notes on the study: Samples from collaborators originated in the United States, Italy and Spain and spanned both the acute and convalescent phases of COVID-19. HLA class I and class II types, where available, came from metadata supplied by the sample provider rather than from assay-based typing. The samples were drawn from two sources: the first 160 participants of the ongoing ImmuneRACE study, and 1,254 subjects contributed by 6 global collaborators. The repertoires were released in a freely available public database meant as a resource for research on the immune response to SARS-CoV-2. Nearly every sample came with metadata listing a de-identified subject ID, COVID-19 status, age in years and sex. The prospective study material was composed of cDNA or gDNA derived from T cells, B-cell-depleted T cells, or PBMCs. Subjects who had been exposed to COVID-19, were actively infected with it, or had recovered from it provided the deeply sampled blood TCRbeta repertoires that made up the dataset.

At one collaborating source in Seattle, patients were enrolled during active infection and were followed longitudinally through the course of disease. Collaborating institutions collected whole blood in K2EDTA tubes following their own protocols. Collaborator samples were shipped for TCRbeta analysis as frozen whole blood, isolated PBMCs, or DNA extracted from either sample type. In regard to this clone: Its cognate antigen has yet to be identified. No quality values exist for individual bases; no much larger clone is one base distant.

The immunoSEQ Assay, a bias-controlled multiplex PCR, was used to amplify TCRbeta CDR3 regions from genomic DNA. On the study's bioinformatics: The number of nucleated cells in each sample was estimated by amplification of reference gene primers within the assay. To quantify the absolute abundance of each unique TCRbeta CDR3 rearrangement, sequence reads were collapsed and filtered. Productive Simpson clonality was computed per sample as the square root of Simpson's diversity index over productive rearrangements. TCRdb holds this immuneACCESS table with in-frame rearrangements only. Some clones are missing; in checked studies, unresolved V genes explain under half, and the rest has no known cause. Clone size and V and J calls were adopted from that table, with D and trimming inferred from the DNA. Counted in this sample were approximately 440,000 clones; 88% of them appeared once. Approximately 12% of the sample is taken by the ten largest.

Via the germline V gene (reference sequence), CDR1 is LGHDT and CDR2 YNNKEL. V and J are trimmed by 8 bases and 3 bases, and the gene matches miss 10 bases of the junction. Measured from the cysteine to the phenylalanine, the CDR3 is 14 residues long. Left in the record is the CDR3 DNA by itself, 42 bases read in frame from the first base. General study outcomes and caveats: Clinical and demographic metadata were provided uncurated, with the amount varying by source and participant.

The TCR originated in a woman aged 45-59 years with COVID-19, enrolled during active disease. The rearrangement joined TRBV3-1 (or the pseudogene TRBV3-2) to TRBJ2-7; 7 of the junction bases match TRBD2. Source material: peripheral blood. The nucleotide sequence is TGTGCCAGCGTAAGCGGGACGGCGCGCTACGAGCAGTACTTC. This gives the protein CASVSGTARYEQYF.